These 28 T cell receptor beta chains share one sample of origin, sequenced in a study of T cell responses to AZD1222 COVID-19 vaccine. TCRdb's table, derived via immunoSEQ multiplex PCR, lists solely in-frame clones and lacks some. The table lists over 60,000 clones, more than 75% of them singletons. The sequenced sample was peripheral blood, obtained 28 days after the second dose of the MenACWY control vaccine. The receptor set was obtained from an adult who received the MenACWY meningococcal vaccine as a control.

The gene calls are TRBV7-7 and TRBJ2-7; the match to TRBD1 covers 7 bases. Germline V gene sequence: CDR1 SSHAT, CDR2 FNYEAQ (reference sequence). The CDR3 runs to 13 residues. J lost 6 bases, V lost 3 bases, and 5 bases had no gene match. CDR3 residues: CASSLDRFGEQYF. DNA for the CDR3: TGTGCCAGCAGCTTGGACAGGTTTGGCGAGCAGTACTTC.

The chain carries TRBV7-2 and TRBJ2-7; 8 nucleotides agree with TRBD1. V was clipped by 5 bases and J by 0 bases; unmatched bases: 3. CDR1 is SGHTA and CDR2 is FQGNSA in the germline V gene. The CDR3 covers 14 residues. CDR3 in amino acids: CASSTDRGSYEQYF. As DNA, the CDR3 is TGTGCCAGCAGCACAGACAGGGGCTCCTACGAGCAGTACTTC.

The table lists this clone with a count of one. The chain is built from TRBV5-1 and TRBJ1-1, with D possibly matching TRBD1 (6 bases). This CDR3 contains 14 residues. V lost 4 bases to trimming and J lost 6 bases, with 16 bases between them. The germline V gene has CDR1 SGHRS and CDR2 YFSETQ. The CDR3 nucleotides are TGCGCCAGCAGCACGGAACCAGGGGAAGCTGAAGCTTTCTTT. Amino acids: CASSTEPGEAEAFF.

V gene TRBV5-1 combines with J gene TRBJ2-5, with 12 nucleotides matching TRBD2. From germline, CDR1 is SGHRS and CDR2 YFSETQ. The CDR3 runs to 16 residues. J gave up 5 bases and V 4 bases, and 9 bases lay outside the gene matches. In DNA, the CDR3 is TGCGCCAGCAGCGGGATGACTAGCGGGAGTGAGGAGACCCAGTACTTC. This codes for CASSGMTSGSEETQYF.

The chain carries TRBV11-2 and TRBJ1-3; no clear D. The CDR3 covers 14 residues. Trimming cost V 3 bases and J 5 bases, with 11 bases left between them. CDR1 and CDR2 (germline): SGHAT, FQNNGV. CDR3 DNA: TGTGCCAGCAGCTTTGAACGGAATAGAAACACCATATATTTT. Encoded protein: CASSFERNRNTIYF.

V gene TRBV9 combines with J gene TRBJ1-2; TRBD1 aligns across 7 bases. CDR3 length: 15 residues. Germline V gene lookup returns CDR1 SGDLS and CDR2 YYNGEE. After removal of 0 bases from V and 4 bases from J, the junction contained 6 bases not matched to a gene. The CDR3 reads CASSVDETGPYGYTF. CDR3 coding DNA: TGTGCCAGCAGCGTAGACGAGACAGGGCCCTATGGCTACACCTTC.

This chain uses TRBV19 with TRBJ1-2; 7 bases align to TRBD1. Germline CDR1 reads LNHDA; CDR2 reads SQIVND (reference sequence). V lost 4 bases, J lost 6 bases, and 8 bases stayed unmatched. This CDR3 is built from 14 residues. The CDR3 here is CASSTRLTGNGYTF. In DNA, the CDR3 is TGTGCCAGTAGTACTCGACTGACAGGGAATGGCTACACCTTC.

The rearrangement links TRBV7-9 to TRBJ1-2, with D possibly matching TRBD1 (5 bases). V lost 7 bases and J 3 bases, leaving 18 bases between the germline ends. The CDR3 contains 15 residues. Germline CDR1 SEHNR, CDR2 FQNEAQ (reference sequence). The CDR3 nucleotides read TGTGCCAGCACCTATGGGACCTTAGTCTACTATGGCTACACCTTC. Residues: CASTYGTLVYYGYTF.

This chain links TRBV12-3 or TRBV12-4 with TRBJ2-7; D call uncertain. V lost 2 bases to trimming and J lost 6 bases, with 5 bases between them. This CDR3 is built from 11 residues. Here the CDR3 reads CASSLLREQYF. CDR3 in DNA: TGTGCCAGCAGTTTACTACGCGAGCAGTACTTC.

A note on this clone: The CDR3 ends on some other residue instead of the conserved phenylalanine or tryptophan, so this is likely a read error. Because the CDR3's place on the DNA is in doubt, the DNA is left out and the CDR3 is given as listed by TCRdb. The chain recombines TRBV12-3 or TRBV12-4 with TRBJ1-2. The CDR3 length equals 11 residues, ends included. The CDR3 loop reads CASSSTGPPSP.

The chain carries TRBV25-1 and TRBJ2-7, with unresolved D. The CDR3 has 11 amino acids. The V gene's germline CDR1 is MGHDK and CDR2 SYGVNS. V lost 4 bases and J lost 6, with 7 bases in between. CDR3 amino acids: CASSVTPEQYF. DNA for the CDR3: TGTGCCAGCAGTGTCACCCCCGAGCAGTACTTC.

This chain joins TRBV10-3 and TRBJ2-3, with TRBD2 matching over 13 bases. Germline assignment: CDR1 ENHRY and CDR2 SYGVKD. The CDR3 covers 15 residues. The V segment lost 6 bases and the J segment 6 bases; nucleotides outside the gene matches: 6. The CDR3 is CAISEPGLAGDTQYF. The CDR3 DNA reads TGTGCCATCAGCGAACCGGGACTAGCGGGGGATACGCAGTATTTT.

The V and J genes are TRBV5-1 and TRBJ1-1; D gene uncertain. Trimming pared 1 base from V and 3 bases from J, leaving 16 bases between. Germline lookup yields CDR1 SGHRS and CDR2 YFSETQ. The CDR3 extends over 16 amino acids. The CDR3: CASSLQARGDHTEAFF. The DNA of the CDR3 is TGCGCCAGCAGCTTGCAGGCGCGTGGGGATCACACTGAAGCTTTCTTT.

This chain joins TRBV6-5 and TRBJ1-2; 8 positions match TRBD1. The V gene end was trimmed by 6 bases and the J gene end by 4 bases; junction bases not matched to a gene: 7. Germline CDR1 reads MNHEY; CDR2 reads SVGAGI. The CDR3 extends over 14 amino acids. CDR3 sequence (DNA): TGTGCCAGCAGCCTACAGGGGGAAGGCTATGGCTACACCTTC. Residues: CASSLQGEGYGYTF.

CDR3: CASSQFTANYGYTF. In DNA form, the CDR3 reads TGTGCCAGCAGCCAATTTACCGCTAACTATGGCTACACCTTC. The rearrangement joins TRBV3-1 (or the pseudogene TRBV3-2) to TRBJ1-2, with D unresolved. The germline V gene has CDR1 LGHDT and CDR2 YNNKEL (reference sequence). Deletions cut 2 bases from V and 0 bases from J, with 7 bases between. The CDR3 is made up of 14 amino acids.

This chain uses TRBV2 with TRBJ1-2; maybe TRBD1 (5 bases). V lost 10 bases to trimming and J lost 5 bases, with 14 bases between them. The CDR3 runs 12 residues. From germline, CDR1 is SNHLY and CDR2 FYNNEI. In nucleotides, the CDR3 is TGTGCCACCCTCGGACAAGGGTATGGCTACACCTTC. Protein product: CATLGQGYGYTF.

The genes are TRBV6-2 or TRBV6-3 and TRBJ2-1; TRBD2 matches at 9 bases. CDR1 and CDR2 (germline): MNHEY, SVGEGT. This CDR3 comprises 15 residues. The junction had 7 bases not matched to a gene; V was cut back by 6 bases and J by 4 bases. The CDR3 here is CASSPGLAGYNEQFF. CDR3 bases: TGTGCCAGCAGCCCCGGGCTAGCGGGGTACAATGAGCAGTTCTTC.

CDR3 residues: CASSGWERGYNEQFF. The CDR3 DNA reads TGTGCCAGCAGCGGGTGGGAGCGGGGTTACAATGAGCAGTTCTTC. The chain couples TRBV5-5 to TRBJ2-1, with TRBD2 matching 7 bases. Looked up from germline, CDR1 is SGHKS and CDR2 is YYEKEE (reference sequence). J was trimmed by 4 bases and V by 4 bases; bases with no gene match: 8. CDR3 length: 15 residues. Full variable domain (rest looked up from reference TRBV5-5 and TRBJ2-1): DAGVTQSPTHLIKTRGQQVTLRCSPISGHKSVSWYQQVLGQGPQFIFQYYEKEERGRGNFPDRFSARQFPNYSSELNVNALLLGDSALYLCASSGWERGYNEQFFGPGTRLTVL.

This chain links TRBV7-9 with TRBJ2-1, with D maybe TRBD1 (6 bases). The length of the CDR3 is 18 residues. Trimming removed 10 bases from V and 4 bases from J, with 29 bases in between. Germline CDR1 reads SEHNR; CDR2 reads FQNEAQ (reference sequence). CDR3 amino acids: CAIPGTTSPAGPYNEQFF. DNA for the CDR3: TGTGCCATCCCCGGGACAACCTCTCCTGCTGGCCCATACAATGAGCAGTTCTTC.

This sequence joins TRBV7-2 and TRBJ2-1; 16 nucleotides agree with TRBD2. V was clipped by 5 bases and J by 9 bases; unmatched bases: 4. Germline CDR1 is SGHTA and CDR2 is FQGNSA. The CDR3 runs to 15 residues. The CDR3 loop reads CASSLGLAGGSEQFF. In DNA, the CDR3 is TGTGCCAGCAGCCTGGGACTAGCGGGAGGGAGTGAGCAGTTCTTC.

The chain employs TRBV4-3 and TRBJ1-5, with D unclear. The V gene lost 0 bases and the J gene lost 7 bases, with 10 bases spanning the gap. Germline CDR1 and CDR2: LGHNA and YSLEER. CDR3 length: 14 amino acids. The CDR3 DNA is TGCGCCAGCAGCCAAGACAGGTATCGCCAGCCCCAGCATTTT. Residues: CASSQDRYRQPQHF.

There are a few counts of this clone. The CDR3 spells CASSLGEVYSNQPQHF. The CDR3 DNA follows: TGTGCCAGCAGCTTAGGTGAAGTCTATAGCAATCAGCCCCAGCATTTT. The chain combines TRBV7-2 with TRBJ1-5; D gene ambiguous. Germline loops: CDR1 SGHTA, CDR2 FQGNSA. The CDR3 runs 16 residues. The germline V and J ends were trimmed by 1 base and 0 bases, with 10 bases remaining between them.

This chain joins TRBV19 and TRBJ2-5, with unresolved D. The CDR3 has 13 residues. CDR1 and CDR2 from the germline V gene are LNHDA and SQIVND (reference sequence). V was shortened by 0 bases and J by 1 base, with 3 bases between the two germline ends. The CDR3 DNA is TGTGCCAGTAGTATAGAGTTCCAAGAGACCCAGTACTTC. It yields the protein CASSIEFQETQYF.

CDR3 protein: CASKTTLINGYTF. CDR3 coding DNA: TGTGCCAGCAAAACAACCCTGATCAATGGCTACACCTTC. The chain is built from TRBV28 and TRBJ1-2; D is unclear. V was trimmed by 7 bases and J by 6 bases, leaving 15 bases between them. CDR1 and CDR2 (germline): MDHEN, SYDVKM. This CDR3 spans 13 amino acids.

The chain uses TRBV27 and TRBJ2-7, with D possibly being TRBD1 (8 bases). Germline-derived CDR1 and CDR2 are MNHEY and SMNVEV (reference sequence). The V end was cut by 5 bases, the J end by 3 bases, with 17 bases between. This CDR3 is 15 amino acids long. The CDR3 DNA is TGTGCCAGCAGTCAGGGGGCAGGGGGGGACTACGAGCAGTACTTC. This sequence encodes CASSQGAGGDYEQYF.

The gene calls are TRBV6-5 and TRBJ2-7; D may be TRBD1 (6 bases). CDR1 is MNHEY, CDR2 SVGAGI, per germline. Trimming left V 6 bases short and J 5 bases short, with 17 bases between. CDR3 length equals 14 residues. The CDR3 sequence is CASRVLNREDEQYF. The DNA for the CDR3 is TGTGCCAGCAGAGTACTCAACAGGGAAGACGAGCAGTACTTC.

V gene TRBV5-4 combines with J gene TRBJ2-7; 8 positions agree with TRBD1. This CDR3 is 14 amino acids long. Losses at the gene ends were 4 bases for V and 4 bases for J; bases not matched to a gene: 7. Per the germline V gene, CDR1 is SGHNT and CDR2 is YYREEE (reference sequence). Here the CDR3 DNA reads TGTGCCAGCAGCCTTGGACGACAGGGGTACGAGCAGTACTTC. As protein: CASSLGRQGYEQYF.

The chain joins TRBV5-4 to TRBJ1-5, with TRBD1 matching 7 bases. Trimming took 0 bases from V and 2 from J; bases not matched to a gene: 2. CDR1 SGHNT and CDR2 YYREEE come from the germline V gene (reference sequence). The CDR3 covers 15 residues. CDR3: CASSLGGQGNQPQHF. CDR3 sequence (DNA): TGTGCCAGCAGCTTGGGAGGACAGGGCAATCAGCCCCAGCATTTT. Together with reference TRBV5-4 and TRBJ1-5, the CDR3 gives the full variable domain: ETGVTQSPTHLIKTRGQQVTLRCSSQSGHNTVSWYQQALGQGPQFIFQYYREEENGRGNFPPRFSGLQFPNYSSELNVNALELDDSALYLCASSLGGQGNQPQHFGDGTRLSIL.